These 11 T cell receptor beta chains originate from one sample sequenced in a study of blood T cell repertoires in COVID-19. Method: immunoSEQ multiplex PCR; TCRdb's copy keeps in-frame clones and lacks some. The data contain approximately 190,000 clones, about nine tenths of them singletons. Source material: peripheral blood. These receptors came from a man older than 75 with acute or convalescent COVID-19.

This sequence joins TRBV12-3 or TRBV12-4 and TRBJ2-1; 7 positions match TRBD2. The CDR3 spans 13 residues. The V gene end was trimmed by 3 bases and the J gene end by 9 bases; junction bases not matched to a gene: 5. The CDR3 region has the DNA TGTGCCAGCAGTTTGAGTGGGAGGGGTGAGCAGTTCTTC. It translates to CASSLSGRGEQFF.

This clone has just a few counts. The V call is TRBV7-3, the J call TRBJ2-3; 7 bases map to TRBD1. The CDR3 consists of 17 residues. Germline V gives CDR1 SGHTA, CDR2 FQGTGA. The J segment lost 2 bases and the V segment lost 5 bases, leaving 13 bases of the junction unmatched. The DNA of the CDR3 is TGTGCCAGCAGCGGACACATGGGGACAGACGACACAGATACGCAGTATTTT. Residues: CASSGHMGTDDTDTQYF.

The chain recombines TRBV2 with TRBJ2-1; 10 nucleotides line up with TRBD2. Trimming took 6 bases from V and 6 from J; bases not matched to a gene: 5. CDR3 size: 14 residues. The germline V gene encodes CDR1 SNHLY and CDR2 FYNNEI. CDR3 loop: CASRLRTSGNEQFF. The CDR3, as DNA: TGTGCCAGCAGACTTAGGACTAGCGGCAATGAGCAGTTCTTC. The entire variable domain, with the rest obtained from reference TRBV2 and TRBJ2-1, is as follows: EPEVTQTPSHQVTQMGQEVILRCVPISNHLYFYWYRQILGQKVEFLVSFYNNEISEKSEIFDDQFSVERPDGSNFTLKIRSTKLEDSAMYFCASRLRTSGNEQFFGPGTRLTVL.

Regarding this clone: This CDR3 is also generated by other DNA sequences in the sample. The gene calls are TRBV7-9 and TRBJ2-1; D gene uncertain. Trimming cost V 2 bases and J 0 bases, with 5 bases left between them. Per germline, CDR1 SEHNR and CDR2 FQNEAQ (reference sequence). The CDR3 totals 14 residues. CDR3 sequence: CASSLSSSYNEQFF. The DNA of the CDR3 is TGTGCCAGCAGCTTAAGTAGCTCCTACAATGAGCAGTTCTTC.

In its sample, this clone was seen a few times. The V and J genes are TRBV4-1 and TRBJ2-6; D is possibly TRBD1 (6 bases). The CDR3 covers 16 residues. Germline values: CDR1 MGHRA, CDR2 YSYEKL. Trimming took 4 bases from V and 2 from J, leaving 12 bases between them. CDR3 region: CASSLLQGTGANVLTF. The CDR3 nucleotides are TGCGCCAGCAGCCTCTTACAGGGCACTGGGGCCAACGTCCTGACTTTC.

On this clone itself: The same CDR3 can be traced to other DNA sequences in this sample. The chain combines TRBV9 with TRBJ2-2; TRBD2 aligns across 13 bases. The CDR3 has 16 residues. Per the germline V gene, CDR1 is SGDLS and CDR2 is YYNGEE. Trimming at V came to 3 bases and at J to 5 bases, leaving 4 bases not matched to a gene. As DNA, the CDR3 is TGTGCCAGCAGCGCGCGACTAGCGGGAGGAACCGGGGAGCTGTTTTTT. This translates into CASSARLAGGTGELFF.

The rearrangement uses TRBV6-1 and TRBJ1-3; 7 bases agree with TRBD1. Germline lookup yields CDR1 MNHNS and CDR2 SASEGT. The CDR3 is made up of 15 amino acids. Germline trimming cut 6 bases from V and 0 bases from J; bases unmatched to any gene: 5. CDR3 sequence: CASSQGGGSGNTIYF. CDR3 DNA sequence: TGTGCCAGCAGCCAGGGGGGCGGCTCTGGAAACACCATATATTTT.

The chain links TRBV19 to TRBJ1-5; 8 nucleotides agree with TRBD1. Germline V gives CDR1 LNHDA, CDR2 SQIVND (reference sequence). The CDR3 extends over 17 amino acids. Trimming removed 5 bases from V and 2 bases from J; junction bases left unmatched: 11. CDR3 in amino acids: CASSPWAGQGRNQPQHF. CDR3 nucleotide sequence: TGTGCCAGTAGTCCCTGGGCCGGACAGGGCCGCAATCAGCCCCAGCATTTT.

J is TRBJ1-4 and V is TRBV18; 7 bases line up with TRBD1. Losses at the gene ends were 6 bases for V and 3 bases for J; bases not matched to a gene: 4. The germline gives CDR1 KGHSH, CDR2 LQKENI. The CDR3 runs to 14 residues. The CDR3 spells CASSPGTANEKLFF. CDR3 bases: TGTGCCAGCTCGCCCGGGACAGCTAATGAAAAACTGTTTTTT.

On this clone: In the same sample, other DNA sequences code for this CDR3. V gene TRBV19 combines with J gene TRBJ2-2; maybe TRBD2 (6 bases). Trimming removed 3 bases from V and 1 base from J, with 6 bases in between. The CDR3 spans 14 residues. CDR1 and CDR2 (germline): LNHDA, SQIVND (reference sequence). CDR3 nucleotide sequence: TGTGCCAGTAGTATTAGCGGGAACACCGGGGAGCTGTTTTTT. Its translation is CASSISGNTGELFF.

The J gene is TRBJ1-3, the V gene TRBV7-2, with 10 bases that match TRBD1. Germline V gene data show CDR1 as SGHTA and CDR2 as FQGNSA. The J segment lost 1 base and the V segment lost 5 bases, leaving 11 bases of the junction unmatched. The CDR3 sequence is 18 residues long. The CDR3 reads CASSHPTDRGLSGNTIYF. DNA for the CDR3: TGTGCCAGCAGCCATCCCACCGACAGGGGGCTTTCTGGAAACACCATATATTTT.